A selection of T cell receptor beta chains follows, all from one sample in a study of blood T cell repertoires in COVID-19. Assay used: immunoSEQ multiplex PCR; TCRdb lists only in-frame clones, some missing. The data hold about 73,000 clones, with 82% observed a single time. The sample was peripheral blood. These receptor sequences come from a woman aged 60-70 years with acute or convalescent COVID-19. CDR3s include the opening cysteine and the closing phenylalanine or tryptophan. Fields, in order: J gene, V gene, D gene, clone size, CDR3 DNA, CDR3 protein. The D gene is left open where the match is weak. The listing skips clone size in some rows; elsewhere it reads once, few, many or a size class.

>TRBJ2-4|TRBV30|.|few
TGTGCCTGGACCAGCGGAGTAGCCAAAAACATTCAGTACTTC
CAWTSGVAKNIQYF
>TRBJ2-7|TRBV5-1|TRBD1|.
TGCGCCAGCAGCTTGGTAGGGGGCGACGAGCAGTACTTC
CASSLVGGDEQYF
>TRBJ1-6|TRBV6-5|.|.
TGTGCCAGCAGGTACGAGGGAGGACCTAATTCACCCCTCCACTTT
CASRYEGGPNSPLHF
>TRBJ2-2|TRBV27|TRBD1|.
TGTGCCAGCACCTACAGGGGGCTAGGGACCGGGGAGCTGTTTTTT
CASTYRGLGTGELFF
>TRBJ1-6|TRBV5-1|TRBD1|few
TGCGCCAGCAGCGCCCGACAGGGGACCAATTCACCCCTCCACTTT
CASSARQGTNSPLHF
>TRBJ1-3|TRBV2|.|few
TGTGCCAGCAGTGAATCGTGGAGCTCTGGAAACACCATATATTTT
CASSESWSSGNTIYF
>TRBJ1-5|TRBV15|.|.
TGTGCCACCAGCAGAGAGGCGGGGGGAGGTCAGCCCCAGCATTTT
CATSREAGGGQPQHF
>TRBJ1-4|TRBV7-9|.|once
TGTGCCAGCAGTCCGGGTGCAACTAATGAAAAACTGTTTTTT
CASSPGATNEKLFF
>TRBJ1-2|TRBV4-1|.|.
TGCGCCAGCAGCCAAGAGGACCGAACGGGATATGGCTACACCTTC
CASSQEDRTGYGYTF
>TRBJ2-3|TRBV18|TRBD2|.
TGTGCCAGCTCACCGCGTAGCGGGAGTGCCACAGATACGCAGTATTTT
CASSPRSGSATDTQYF
>TRBJ1-2|TRBV5-1|TRBD1|.
TGCGCCAGCAGCCCCGGACAGGGCGGTGGCTACACCTTC
CASSPGQGGGYTF
>TRBJ1-2|TRBV5-4|TRBD1|few
TGTGCCAGCAGCCAGACAGGGGGATATGGCTACACCTTC
CASSQTGGYGYTF
>TRBJ2-7|TRBV19|TRBD1|.
TGTGCCAGTAGTAACACAGGGACAGGCGAGCAGTACTTC
CASSNTGTGEQYF
>TRBJ2-7|TRBV12-3/TRBV12-4|.|.
TGTGCCAGCAGTTATACCCGGGACTCCGAGCAGTACTTC
CASSYTRDSEQYF
>TRBJ1-6|TRBV2|TRBD1|once
TGTGCCAGCATTCTGCCCGGACAGGCCTATAATTCACCCCTCCACTTT
CASILPGQAYNSPLHF
>TRBJ2-5|TRBV6-2/TRBV6-3|.|.
TGTGCCAGCAGTTTGTTGGACAGACTCCAAGAGACCCAGTACTTC
CASSLLDRLQETQYF
>TRBJ1-1|TRBV4-2|TRBD1|.
TGTGCCAGCAGCCTATTAAGACAGGGAGAAACTGAAGCTTTCTTT
CASSLLRQGETEAFF
>TRBJ1-5|TRBV6-6|.|.
TGTGCCAGCATCTCACTCCGGGGGGGCAATCAGCCCCAGCATTTT
CASISLRGGNQPQHF
>TRBJ2-3|TRBV5-6|.|.
TGTGCCAGCAGCCCAGACTTAAAGGATACGCAGTATTTT
CASSPDLKDTQYF
>TRBJ1-2|TRBV7-2|.|.
TGTGCCAGCAGCCTCTCACCTCGGGTGGATGGCTACACCTTC
CASSLSPRVDGYTF
>TRBJ1-1|TRBV7-9|TRBD1|once
TGTGCCAGCAGCTCAGGGGGCGCGAGGAACACTGAAGCTTTCTTT
CASSSGGARNTEAFF
>TRBJ1-1|TRBV19|.|.
TGTGCCAGTAGTATGAGGAGGCAGTCGGCCTCTGAAGCTTTCTTT
CASSMRRQSASEAFF